The next 11 T cell receptor beta chains were all read from a single sample in a study of cytomegalovirus exposure and HLA in healthy donors. The method was immunoSEQ multiplex PCR; TCRdb's version includes in-frame clones alone and lacks a portion of them. The sample holds 110,000 to 150,000 clones, around 93% seen once. The sequencing input was PBMCs. These receptors were collected from a man aged 18 to 30 in good health and CMV-seropositive.

The chain is built from TRBV5-6 and TRBJ2-5; possible D gene TRBD1, 5 bases. Trimming removed 4 bases at V and 3 bases at J, with 16 bases between. The CDR3 runs to 15 residues. Germline assignment: CDR1 SGHDT and CDR2 YYEEEE. As DNA, the CDR3 is TGTGCCAGCAGCGGGAAACAGGAGTACAAAGAGACCCAGTACTTC. It yields the protein CASSGKQEYKETQYF.

The rearrangement joins TRBV5-1 to TRBJ1-1; the D is unclear. V was shortened by 0 bases and J by 4 bases, with 7 bases between the two germline ends. The germline V gene encodes CDR1 SGHRS and CDR2 YFSETQ. This CDR3 is 13 amino acids long. DNA for the CDR3: TGCGCCAGCAGCTTGGCGACGGGCACTGAAGCTTTCTTT. Amino acids: CASSLATGTEAFF. Complete variable domain (other parts from reference TRBV5-1 and TRBJ1-1): KAGVTQTPRYLIKTRGQQVTLSCSPISGHRSVSWYQQTPGQGLQFLFEYFSETQRNKGNFPGRFSGRQFSNSRSEMNVSTLELGDSALYLCASSLATGTEAFFGQGTRLTVV.

This rearrangement joins TRBV5-1 to TRBJ2-7; 7 nucleotides align to TRBD1. Per germline, CDR1 SGHRS and CDR2 YFSETQ. The CDR3 covers 17 residues. Unmatched junction bases numbered 12, after V lost 1 base and J lost 2 bases. CDR3 coding DNA: TGCGCCAGCAGCTTGCGTCTGGGACAGCCTTCTCCCTACGAGCAGTACTTC. It encodes CASSLRLGQPSPYEQYF.

The rearrangement joins TRBV19 to TRBJ2-1, with 7 bases lining up with TRBD2. Per germline, CDR1 LNHDA and CDR2 SQIVND (reference sequence). V trimming: 3 bases; J trimming: 7 bases; junction bases outside the gene matches: 9. This CDR3 comprises 15 residues. The CDR3 is CASSIRRENGNEQFF. The CDR3 DNA is TGTGCCAGTAGTATTCGGCGGGAGAATGGGAATGAGCAGTTCTTC.

The V and J genes are TRBV10-3 and TRBJ2-6, with D tentatively TRBD1 (8 bases). Germline lookup yields CDR1 ENHRY and CDR2 SYGVKD. V dropped 10 bases and J dropped 1 base, with 14 bases sitting between them. The CDR3 length is 15 residues. The DNA of the CDR3 is TGTGCCAGCGGACAGGGAGGGTCTGGGGCCAACGTCCTGACTTTC. Protein product: CASGQGGSGANVLTF.

The chain recombines TRBV7-2 with TRBJ1-2; D not certain. The germline V and J ends were trimmed by 3 bases and 0 bases, with 2 bases remaining between them. The CDR3 runs 12 residues. CDR1 and CDR2 from the germline V gene are SGHTA and FQGNSA. DNA of the CDR3: TGTGCCAGCAGCTTCTCTAACTATGGCTACACCTTC. This encodes CASSFSNYGYTF.

This sequence joins TRBV5-1 and TRBJ2-3, with 8 bases fitting TRBD2. This CDR3 has 15 residues. Germline V gives CDR1 SGHRS, CDR2 YFSETQ. V dropped 4 bases and J dropped 2; count of bases not matched to a gene: 6. The chain's CDR3 is CASSQILADTDTQYF. Written as DNA, the CDR3 is TGCGCCAGCAGCCAAATACTAGCGGACACAGATACGCAGTATTTT.

V gene TRBV9 combines with J gene TRBJ2-7; TRBD2 aligns across 11 bases. The germline CDR1 and CDR2 sequences are SGDLS and YYNGEE. With V trimmed by 4 bases and J by 2 bases, 5 bases remained unmatched. The CDR3 covers 15 residues. CDR3 in amino acids: CASSLGLAGAYEQYF. The CDR3 DNA is TGTGCCAGCAGCTTAGGACTAGCGGGTGCCTACGAGCAGTACTTC.

V usage is TRBV5-1 and J usage is TRBJ2-7; 12 bases align to TRBD2. Germline V CDR1 and CDR2: SGHRS, YFSETQ. V shed 5 bases, J shed 6 bases, and the junction held 21 bases outside the gene matches. The CDR3 contains 19 residues. CDR3 DNA: TGCGCCAGCAGTGAGACACTAGCGGGAGGATCCGCCCGTGCCCGCGAGCAGTACTTC. Its protein product is CASSETLAGGSARAREQYF. Full variable domain (remainder filled in from reference TRBV5-1 and TRBJ2-7): KAGVTQTPRYLIKTRGQQVTLSCSPISGHRSVSWYQQTPGQGLQFLFEYFSETQRNKGNFPGRFSGRQFSNSRSEMNVSTLELGDSALYLCASSETLAGGSARAREQYFGPGTRLTVT.

The chain employs TRBV7-2 and TRBJ2-3; tentative D call: TRBD2 (5 bases). Trimming stripped 5 bases from V and 5 bases from J, with 17 bases between. The CDR3 sequence is 15 residues long. The germline V gene has CDR1 SGHTA and CDR2 FQGNSA. The CDR3 here is CASSPGLGPGDTQYF. CDR3 DNA: TGTGCCAGCAGCCCGGGGTTAGGTCCCGGAGATACGCAGTATTTT.

This clone was seen a single time. The CDR3 bases are TGCGCCAGCAGCTTATACCCCGGACAGCAAAACACTGAAGCTTTCTTT. Amino acid sequence: CASSLYPGQQNTEAFF. The gene calls are TRBV5-1 and TRBJ1-1, with D tentatively TRBD1 (6 bases). Trimming pared 2 bases from V and 2 bases from J, leaving 16 bases between. Germline V lookup: CDR1 SGHRS, CDR2 YFSETQ. This CDR3 has 16 amino acids.